The next 20 T cell receptor beta chains were all read from a single sample in a study of graft-versus-host responses after intestinal transplantation (dated by TCRdb to the early 2020s). The library came from the immunoSEQ multiplex PCR assay. This immuneACCESS table, as held by TCRdb, lists in-frame sequences with V and J called but not all clones. Of the missing ones, under half trace to an unresolved V gene in checked studies; the others have no known cause. This sample gives around 14,000 clones in total; almost 30% of them show up just once. Under 5% of the sample comes from the top ten. The time point label, as the study defines it: cells obtained before transplantation from donor or recipient. The sample in question was alloreactive CD4+ T cells from a mixed lymphocyte reaction culture, obtained before intestinal transplant. What the cell subset or site label conveys for this sample: CFSE-low proliferating T cells sorted from approximately six-day pre-transplant mixed lymphocyte reaction (GvH or HvG direction). The source is a human patient who received an intestinal transplant.

The J gene is TRBJ2-7, the V gene TRBV5-8, with 10 bases lining up with TRBD1. The CDR3 has 16 residues. Looked up from germline, CDR1 is SGHTS and CDR2 is YDEGEE. V lost 2 bases, J lost 3 bases, and 8 bases stayed unmatched. The CDR3 loop reads CASSLYRRTGGYEQYF. CDR3 nucleotide sequence: TGTGCCAGCAGCTTATACCGTAGGACAGGGGGCTACGAGCAGTACTTC.

This clone was observed a few times. This chain connects TRBV6-4 to TRBJ2-7; TRBD1 matches 8 bases. Germline V gives CDR1 MRHNA, CDR2 SNTAGT. The CDR3 contains 16 residues. After removal of 6 bases from V and 0 bases from J, the junction contained 10 bases not matched to a gene. The CDR3 region is CASRLTGQASSYEQYF. In DNA, the CDR3 is TGTGCCAGCAGATTAACGGGACAGGCGAGCTCCTACGAGCAGTACTTC.

The chain joins TRBV11-2 to TRBJ2-2; 8 bases agree with TRBD2. CDR1 is SGHAT, CDR2 FQNNGV, per germline. The CDR3 runs 16 residues. Trimming at V came to 4 bases and at J to 1 base, leaving 5 bases not matched to a gene. The CDR3 coding sequence is TGTGCCAGCAGCTCGCCAAGCGGGGGGAACACCGGGGAGCTGTTTTTT. As protein: CASSSPSGGNTGELFF.

V is TRBV5-4 and J is TRBJ2-3; 12 nucleotides agree with TRBD2. Looked up from germline, CDR1 is SGHNT and CDR2 is YYREEE (reference sequence). The V gene end was trimmed by 3 bases and the J gene end by 2 bases; junction bases not matched to a gene: 7. The CDR3 has 17 amino acids. This CDR3 is CASSSLRTSGNTDTQYF. The CDR3, as DNA: TGTGCCAGCAGCTCCCTAAGGACTAGCGGGAACACAGATACGCAGTATTTT.

The chain employs TRBV11-3 and TRBJ1-4, with D tentatively TRBD1 (5 bases). V was clipped by 6 bases and J by 0 bases, with 26 bases between them. Germline assignment: CDR1 SGHNT and CDR2 YENEEA. The CDR3 has 20 residues. The CDR3 sequence: CASRTGQRDCSPATNEKLFF. CDR3 in DNA: TGTGCCAGCAGGACGGGGCAGCGGGATTGTTCCCCTGCAACTAATGAAAAACTGTTTTTT.

The chain employs TRBV6-5 and TRBJ1-1; D unresolved. The CDR3 spans 13 residues. Per germline, CDR1 MNHEY and CDR2 SVGAGI. With 6 bases removed from V and 6 bases from J, the gap between germline ends came to 14 bases. The CDR3 bases are TGTGCCAGCAGACCCCCAGGAGGCCCTGAAGCTTTCTTT. Protein: CASRPPGGPEAFF.

The V call is TRBV5-8, the J call TRBJ2-1; weak D call: TRBD1 (6 bases). Germline values: CDR1 SGHTS, CDR2 YDEGEE. V gave up 0 bases and J gave up 4 bases, with 20 bases separating them. CDR3 length: 18 residues. The CDR3 protein is CASSLGGLASANYNEQFF. CDR3 coding DNA: TGTGCCAGCAGCTTGGGGGGGCTAGCATCGGCCAATTACAATGAGCAGTTCTTC.

The CDR3 DNA reads TGTGCCAGCAGTGAAGGAGTAGCGGGAGGTTTTGCAGATACGCAGTATTTT. This translates into CASSEGVAGGFADTQYF. This chain uses TRBV6-1 with TRBJ2-3, with 10 positions matching TRBD2. The CDR3 covers 17 residues. The junction had 8 bases not matched to a gene; V was cut back by 1 base and J by 4 bases. CDR1 and CDR2 from the germline V gene are MNHNS and SASEGT.

This chain uses TRBV6-5 with TRBJ2-7; D is unresolved. V lost 2 bases to trimming and J lost 2 bases, with 13 bases between them. Germline V gene data show CDR1 as MNHEY and CDR2 as SVGAGI. This CDR3 comprises 15 residues. CDR3 nucleotide sequence: TGTGCCAGCAGTTACCTCCCCGGCGGCCCCTACGAGCAGTACTTC. Amino acids: CASSYLPGGPYEQYF.

The chain employs TRBV19 and TRBJ1-3; no clear D gene. This CDR3 region has 14 residues. V shed 7 bases and J shed 2 bases, with 12 bases lying between them. The V gene's germline CDR1 is LNHDA and CDR2 SQIVND (reference sequence). Written as DNA, the CDR3 is TGTGCCAGTAAATCCGGGTCAACTGGAAACACCATATATTTT. This sequence encodes CASKSGSTGNTIYF. The complete variable domain, with remaining parts taken from reference TRBV19 and TRBJ1-3, reads DGGITQSPKYLFRKEGQNVTLSCEQNLNHDAMYWYRQDPGQGLRLIYYSQIVNDFQKGDIAEGYSVSREKKESFPLTVTSAQKNPTAFYLCASKSGSTGNTIYFGEGSWLTVV.

The chain links TRBV6-6 to TRBJ1-5, with a possible D match to TRBD1 (5 bases). Per the germline V gene, CDR1 is MNHNY and CDR2 is SVGAGI (reference sequence). V lost 6 bases and J 7 bases, leaving 19 bases between the germline ends. CDR3 length: 15 amino acids. The CDR3 reads CASRPRGGSGQPQHF. The CDR3 DNA follows: TGTGCCAGCAGACCGCGGGGGGGGTCTGGACAGCCCCAGCATTTT.

This chain uses TRBV7-2 with TRBJ2-6; possible D gene TRBD1, 6 bases. Germline V gene sequence: CDR1 SGHTA, CDR2 FQGNSA. This CDR3 contains 15 residues. Trimming cost V 3 bases and J 2 bases, with 8 bases left between them. DNA for the CDR3: TGTGCCAGCAGCTTCCAGGGGCCTGGGGCCAACGTCCTGACTTTC. Translation: CASSFQGPGANVLTF. Complete variable domain (other parts from reference TRBV7-2 and TRBJ2-6): GAGVSQSPSNKVTEKGKDVELRCDPISGHTALYWYRQSLGQGLEFLIYFQGNSAPDKSGLPSDRFSAERTGGSVSTLTIQRTQQEDSAVYLCASSFQGPGANVLTFGAGSRLTVL.

CDR3 residues: CASSAQGSWDEKLFF. Written as DNA, the CDR3 is TGCGCCAGCAGCGCCCAGGGGAGTTGGGATGAAAAACTGTTTTTT. The chain combines TRBV5-1 with TRBJ1-4; D is possibly TRBD1 (6 bases). V lost 4 bases to trimming and J lost 6 bases, with 16 bases between them. Germline V gene sequence: CDR1 SGHRS, CDR2 YFSETQ. The CDR3 sequence is 15 residues long.

The V gene is TRBV5-1, the J gene TRBJ2-1, with 7 nucleotides matching TRBD1. Germline CDR1 and CDR2: SGHRS and YFSETQ. The CDR3 loop spans 22 amino acids. The junction had 29 bases not matched to a gene; V was cut back by 0 bases and J by 8 bases. The CDR3, as DNA: TGCGCCAGCAGCTTGGCCTCGTATATTTTCGGAGAAGGTGCCGACAGGGATCATGAGCAGTTCTTC. Its protein is CASSLASYIFGEGADRDHEQFF.

The chain recombines TRBV29-1 with TRBJ2-7; possible D gene TRBD1, 6 bases. Germline V gives CDR1 SQVTM, CDR2 ANQGSEA. This CDR3 spans 12 amino acids. CDR3 nucleotides: TGCTCCGGGCTTACAGGGAACCACGAGCAGTACTTC. Protein sequence: CSGLTGNHEQYF.

This clone counts as medium-sized. The DNA is omitted, as the CDR3 cannot be located on it reliably, and the CDR3 follows TCRdb's listing. J is TRBJ2-2 and V is TRBV18; the tabulated D call, TRBD2, remains unverified against the DNA. Both ends counted, the CDR3 spans 14 residues. From germline, CDR1 is KGHSH and CDR2 LQKENI. This CDR3 is CASSPPFGAGELFF.

The genes are TRBV19 and TRBJ1-5; perhaps TRBD1 as D (5 bases). V dropped 2 bases and J dropped 3 bases, with 11 bases sitting between them. The germline V gene has CDR1 LNHDA and CDR2 SQIVND (reference sequence). The CDR3 is made up of 15 amino acids. CDR3 protein: CASSIWGGLNQPQHF. As DNA, the CDR3 is TGTGCCAGTAGTATATGGGGGGGTCTCAATCAGCCCCAGCATTTT.

In this sample, this clone turned up a few times. The rearrangement links TRBV27 to TRBJ2-7, with TRBD2 as a possible D gene (5 bases). V shed 4 bases and J shed 3 bases, with 16 bases lying between them. CDR1 MNHEY and CDR2 SMNVEV come from the germline V gene (reference sequence). This CDR3 contains 15 residues. CDR3 nucleotide sequence: TGTGCCAGCAGTTCCCCTGCGGGTTCGAACTACGAGCAGTACTTC. Its protein product is CASSSPAGSNYEQYF.

This clone was seen a few times. The chain carries TRBV9 and TRBJ2-1; 10 bases are shared with TRBD2. The CDR3 runs 17 residues. In germline, CDR1 is SGDLS, CDR2 YYNGEE. Trimming took 4 bases from V and 8 from J; bases not matched to a gene: 15. DNA of the CDR3: TGTGCCAGCAGCCGGACATACGCTGCTAGCGGGAGAGATGAGCAGTTCTTC. Translation gives CASSRTYAASGRDEQFF.

The chain combines TRBV6-5 with TRBJ2-1, with TRBD1 matching 8 bases. The CDR3 spans 15 residues. V was pared by 0 bases and J by 7 bases, with 5 bases of the junction left unmatched. In germline, CDR1 is MNHEY, CDR2 SVGAGI. CDR3 loop: CASSYSRQGKNEQFF. CDR3 nucleotides: TGTGCCAGCAGTTACTCGAGACAGGGGAAAAATGAGCAGTTCTTC.